This T cell receptor (beta chain) came from a study of T cells after yellow fever vaccination. Trimming removed 0 bases at V and 0 bases at J, with 9 bases between. The CDR3 contains 15 residues. General study points: Once the booster was given, most primary-vaccination clones reappeared, at about 96% for CD4 and over 85% for CD8.

TCRdb re-analysed the 5' RACE reads in MiXCR, keeping a single row per CDR3 protein. The data show a few hundred thousand distinct CDR3 sequences, with around 6.8% seen just once and over 15% held by the top ten. Details on this clonotype: Its target is unknown.

The gene calls are TRBV23-1 and TRBJ2-7; unclear D gene. TRBV23-1 belongs to the ORF category, with a function that is uncertain. The source is a man aged 18-30 years who received the YFV17D yellow fever vaccine. The input for sequencing was PBMCs, taken around 45 days after the first yellow fever vaccination. CDR3 DNA sequence: TGCGCCAGCAGTCAATCGGGGTCTAGCTCCTACGAGCAGTACGTC. Translated: CASSQSGSSSYEQYV.